This section outlines one T cell receptor (beta chain) sequence together with its context. Repertoires were generated with immunoSEQ multiplex PCR, while TCRdb's copy carries only in-frame clones and drops some. Found here are 10,000 to 15,000 clones, roughly 81% of them singletons; the top ten hold approximately 18%. The CDR3 is made up of 14 amino acids. CDR1 and CDR2 (germline): LNHDA, SQIVND (reference sequence). V shed 7 bases and J 2 bases; nucleotides not matched to a gene: 4. This sample's treatment: randomized to nivolumab then ipilimumab (arm A) or the reverse (arm B). Sorted cells were live CD3+CD8+, lacking CD19 and CD56, from PBMCs. This specimen comes from a study of sequential checkpoint blockade in melanoma. Study at large: Randomization was 1:1 between first-line nivolumab→ipilimumab and ipilimumab→nivolumab. After both sequences, patients received maintenance nivolumab.

This TCR derives from a human donor with melanoma. The V and J genes are TRBV19 and TRBJ1-5; 8 positions match TRBD1. Sequencing used CD8+ T cells sorted from blood (inferred from file names), obtained from a patient given nivolumab and ipilimumab in sequence. The CDR3 sequence is CASNTGGGNQPQHF. The CDR3 DNA is TGTGCCAGTAACACAGGGGGTGGCAATCAGCCCCAGCATTTT.